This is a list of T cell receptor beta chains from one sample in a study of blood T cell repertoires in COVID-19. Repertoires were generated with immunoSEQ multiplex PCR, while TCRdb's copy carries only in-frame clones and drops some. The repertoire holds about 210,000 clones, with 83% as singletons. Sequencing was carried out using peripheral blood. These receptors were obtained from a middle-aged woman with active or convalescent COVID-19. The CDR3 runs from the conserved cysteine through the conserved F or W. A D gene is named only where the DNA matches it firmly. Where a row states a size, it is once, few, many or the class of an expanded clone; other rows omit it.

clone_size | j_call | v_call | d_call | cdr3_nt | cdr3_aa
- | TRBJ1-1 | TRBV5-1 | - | TGCGCCAGCAGCTTGGGAGGAGGGCTGGACACTGAAGCTTTCTTT | CASSLGGGLDTEAFF
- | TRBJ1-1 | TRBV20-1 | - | TGCAGTGCCGACAGATACACTGAAGCTTTCTTT | CSADRYTEAFF
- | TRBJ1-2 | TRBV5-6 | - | TGTGCCAGCAGCTTCAGAGGATTCTATGGCTACACCTTC | CASSFRGFYGYTF
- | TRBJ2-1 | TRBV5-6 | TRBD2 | TGTGCCAGCAGCCTCGGGACTAGCGGGAGGGGTTACAATGAGCAGTTCTTC | CASSLGTSGRGYNEQFF
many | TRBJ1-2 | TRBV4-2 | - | TGTGCCAGCAGCCAAGGATATTGGACAGTAAACTATGGCTACACCTTC | CASSQGYWTVNYGYTF
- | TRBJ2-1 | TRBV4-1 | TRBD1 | TGCGCCAGCAGCCACCATGGGACAGGGGTTTTCTTC | CASSHHGTGVFF
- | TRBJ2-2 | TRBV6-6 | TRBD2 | TGTGCCAGCTCGACTAGCGGGGGCAACGGGGAGCTGTTTTTT | CASSTSGGNGELFF
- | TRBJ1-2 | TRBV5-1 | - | TGCGCCAGCAGCTTGGGATTGGGGGCCACCCCCTCTAACTATGGCTACACCTTC | CASSLGLGATPSNYGYTF
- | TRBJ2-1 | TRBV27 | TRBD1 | TGTGCCAGCAGTTTAATAGGACAGGGGGGGGGTGAGCAGTTCTTC | CASSLIGQGGGEQFF
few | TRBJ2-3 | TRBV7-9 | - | TGTGCCAGCAGCTCCTGGACGGGGGAAACAGATACGCAGTATTTT | CASSSWTGETDTQYF
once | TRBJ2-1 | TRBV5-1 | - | TGCGCCAGCAGGAGGTCCGTGACTACATACAATGAGCAGTTCTTC | CASRRSVTTYNEQFF
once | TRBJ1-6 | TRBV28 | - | TGTGCCAGCAGTTTGGGTCAGGGGATTAATTCACCCCTCCACTTT | CASSLGQGINSPLHF
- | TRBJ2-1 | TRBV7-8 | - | TGTGCCAGCAGCCGAGGGGGACAATACAATGAGCAGTTCTTC | CASSRGGQYNEQFF
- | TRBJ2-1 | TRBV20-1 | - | TGCAGTGCTAGAGATAGCTATGAGCAGTTCTTC | CSARDSYEQFF
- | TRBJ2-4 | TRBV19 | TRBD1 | TGTGCCAGTAGTATGACAGGGGTTGGCAAAAACATTCAGTACTTC | CASSMTGVGKNIQYF
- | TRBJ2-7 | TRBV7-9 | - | TGTGCCAGCAGCTTAGAAGGACCTGGGGCCGAGCAGTACTTC | CASSLEGPGAEQYF
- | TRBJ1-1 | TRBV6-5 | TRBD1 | TGTGCCAGCACCTCAGGGGGTACAGGGAGCACTGAAGCTTTCTTT | CASTSGGTGSTEAFF
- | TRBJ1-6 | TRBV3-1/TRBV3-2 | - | TGTGCCAGCAGCCAAGAATTGGGCAGGGGTACTAATTCACCCCTCCACTTT | CASSQELGRGTNSPLHF
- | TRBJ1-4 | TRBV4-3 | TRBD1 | TGCGCCAGCAGCCGTGGACAGGGGGCAGAGGAAAAACTGTTTTTT | CASSRGQGAEEKLFF
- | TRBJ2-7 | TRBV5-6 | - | TGTGCCAGCAGCTTTCGCGGAACCTACGAGCAGTACTTC | CASSFRGTYEQYF
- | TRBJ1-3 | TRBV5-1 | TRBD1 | TGCGCCAGCAGCTTGTTTTTGACAGGGGGACTGAAAGTCTCTGGAAACACCATATATTTT | CASSLFLTGGLKVSGNTIYF
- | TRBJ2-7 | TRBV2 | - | TGTGCCAGCCTGGAGGGACAGATCTACGAGCAGTACTTC | CASLEGQIYEQYF
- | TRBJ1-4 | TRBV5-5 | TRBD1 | TGTGCCAGCAGCTCCCGACAGGGGACTAATGAAAAACTGTTTTTT | CASSSRQGTNEKLFF
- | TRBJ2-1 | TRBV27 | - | TGTGCCAGCATCAGCGGCAGCTCCTACAATGAGCAGTTCTTC | CASISGSSYNEQFF
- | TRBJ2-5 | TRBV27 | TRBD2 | TGTGCCAGCAGAGTGTCGGGACTAGCGAAACAAGAGACCCAGTACTTC | CASRVSGLAKQETQYF
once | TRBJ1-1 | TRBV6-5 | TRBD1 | TGTGCCAGCAGTCCGTCACAGGGGAGGACTGAAGCTTTCTTT | CASSPSQGRTEAFF
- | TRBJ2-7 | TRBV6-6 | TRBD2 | TGTGCCAGCAGGGCGGGAGACCTCTCCTACGAGCAGTACTTC | CASRAGDLSYEQYF
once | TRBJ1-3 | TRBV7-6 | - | TGTGCCAGCAGCCTGTTAGGACAATCTGGAAACACCATATATTTT | CASSLLGQSGNTIYF
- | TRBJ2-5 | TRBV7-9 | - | TGTGCCAGCAGGCCGAGCCTAGCGCTTCACGAGACCCAGTACTTC | CASRPSLALHETQYF